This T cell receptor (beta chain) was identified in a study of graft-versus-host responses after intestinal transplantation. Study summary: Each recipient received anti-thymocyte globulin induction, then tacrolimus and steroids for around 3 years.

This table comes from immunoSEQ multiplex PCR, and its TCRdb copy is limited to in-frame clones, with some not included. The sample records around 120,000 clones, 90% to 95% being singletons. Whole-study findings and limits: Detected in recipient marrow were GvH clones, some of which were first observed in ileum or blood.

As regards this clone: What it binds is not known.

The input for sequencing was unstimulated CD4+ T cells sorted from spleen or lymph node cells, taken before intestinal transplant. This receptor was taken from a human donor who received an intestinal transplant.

DNA for the CDR3: TGTGCCAGCAGCCAGGCCGGGACAGGGTTCTCCTACGAGCAGTACTTC. Translation: CASSQAGTGFSYEQYF. The rearrangement links TRBV7-2 to TRBJ2-7; TRBD1 agrees at 9 bases. In germline, CDR1 is SGHTA, CDR2 FQGNSA. Trimming removed 5 bases from V and 0 bases from J; junction bases left unmatched: 8. The CDR3 extends over 16 amino acids. The variable domain in full, with the rest retrieved from reference TRBV7-2 and TRBJ2-7, is GAGVSQSPSNKVTEKGKDVELRCDPISGHTALYWYRQSLGQGLEFLIYFQGNSAPDKSGLPSDRFSAERTGGSVSTLTIQRTQQEDSAVYLCASSQAGTGFSYEQYFGPGTRLTVT.